Listed below are T cell receptor beta chains from one sample, sequenced in a study of CD8 T cells in Susac syndrome. TCRdb reprocessed the immunoSEQ multiplex PCR reads via MiXCR and lists one record per CDR3 protein. The data show hundreds of thousands of distinct CDR3 sequences, with over 90% seen just once and roughly 0.14% held by the top ten. Sequenced input: CD4+ T cells from PBMCs. Receptors were obtained from a human donor with Susac syndrome. The conserved cysteine and the conserved F or W are not part of the CDR3 here. The order of the fields is clone size, V gene, D gene, J gene, CDR3 protein. D genes are given only for firm matches. The size of a clone is reported for some rows only, either as once, few or many, or as a class for expanded clones.

size: .
V: TRBV19
D: .
J: TRBJ1-1
CDR3: ASSIDGVHTEAF

size: .
V: TRBV3-1
D: .
J: TRBJ2-4
CDR3: ASSQVSGSKNIQY

size: .
V: TRBV30
D: .
J: TRBJ1-5
CDR3: AWRVGTEKNQPQH

size: .
V: TRBV28
D: TRBD1
J: TRBJ1-2
CDR3: ASSAGTDTYGYT

size: .
V: TRBV14
D: .
J: TRBJ2-5
CDR3: ASSPRLHVETQY

size: .
V: TRBV24-1
D: .
J: TRBJ1-3
CDR3: ATSDSFENRIYSGNTIY

size: .
V: TRBV30
D: TRBD1
J: TRBJ1-6
CDR3: AWTSTGQDNSPLH

size: .
V: TRBV30
D: TRBD1
J: TRBJ2-1
CDR3: AWSVPLDRRYNEQF

size: .
V: TRBV5-6
D: TRBD2
J: TRBJ2-5
CDR3: ASSLAVAGRQETQY

size: .
V: TRBV19
D: TRBD2
J: TRBJ2-4
CDR3: ATGTSGGASIQY

size: once
V: TRBV2
D: .
J: TRBJ1-1
CDR3: ASTQGRNTEAF

size: .
V: TRBV20-1
D: .
J: TRBJ2-7
CDR3: SARPTPSSYEQY

size: .
V: TRBV5-6
D: .
J: TRBJ1-5
CDR3: ASSLMSTGDQPQH

size: .
V: TRBV7-2
D: .
J: TRBJ1-1
CDR3: ASSFSELTEAF

size: .
V: TRBV20-1
D: .
J: TRBJ2-2
CDR3: SASPGVRNTGELF

size: .
V: TRBV18
D: .
J: TRBJ1-1
CDR3: ASSSKGNTEAF

size: .
V: TRBV4-2
D: TRBD2
J: TRBJ2-5
CDR3: ASSQEDDSGGPTY